The rows below give T cell receptor beta chains drawn from one sample of a study of beta chain features in type 1 diabetes. Only in-frame clones appear in the TCRdb table, and some are missing; sequencing was by immunoSEQ multiplex PCR. The table shows some 410,000 clones, with around 14% occurring only once. The sample consisted of naive CD4+ T cells from blood. These receptors originate from a man under 40 in good health. Each CDR3 is given with its conserved first and last residue. A D gene is named only where the DNA matches it firmly. Size is omitted from some rows. Given values are once, few, many or a class for expanded clones.

j_call clone_size d_call v_call cdr3_aa cdr3_nt
TRBJ2-1 - TRBD2 TRBV30 CAWSSGPYNEQFF TGTGCCTGGTCTAGCGGACCATACAATGAGCAGTTCTTC
TRBJ2-5 few - TRBV11-2 CASSLDRGQTETQYF TGTGCCAGCAGCTTAGATCGGGGCCAGACAGAGACCCAGTACTTC
TRBJ2-5 - - TRBV4-3 CASSRTGGRGETQYF TGCGCCAGCAGCCGTACCGGGGGGCGCGGAGAGACCCAGTACTTC
TRBJ1-2 - - TRBV7-9 CASSLAAGMGYGYTF TGTGCCAGCAGCTTAGCTGCAGGGATGGGGTATGGCTACACCTTC
TRBJ2-1 few - TRBV5-1 CASSWDQPSGNEQFF TGCGCCAGCAGCTGGGACCAACCTTCGGGCAATGAGCAGTTCTTC
TRBJ2-5 many - TRBV30 CAWSEKTQYF TGTGCCTGGAGTGAGAAGACCCAGTACTTC
TRBJ2-3 - - TRBV19 CASTIQGSTDTQYF TGTGCCAGTACAATTCAAGGAAGCACAGATACGCAGTATTTT
TRBJ1-1 few - TRBV30 CAWSTGSEAFF TGTGCCTGGAGTACAGGGTCGGAAGCTTTCTTT
TRBJ2-2 few - TRBV11-2 CASSFPIRDGELFF TGTGCCAGCAGCTTTCCCATCCGAGACGGGGAGCTGTTTTTT
TRBJ2-1 - TRBD2 TRBV6-6 CASSSSGINEQFF TGTGCCAGCAGCTCTAGCGGCATCAATGAGCAGTTCTTC
TRBJ2-6 few - TRBV27 CASSPQGFGAGANVLTF TGTGCCAGCAGTCCACAGGGATTTGGCGCTGGGGCCAACGTCCTGACTTTC
TRBJ1-1 - - TRBV9 CASSVKADSRTFEAFF TGTGCCAGCAGCGTAAAGGCGGACAGTAGGACTTTTGAAGCTTTCTTT
TRBJ2-7 few - TRBV7-2 CASSTPGLIGEQYF TGTGCCAGCAGTACGCCAGGGCTGATAGGCGAGCAGTACTTC
TRBJ1-2 - - TRBV18 CASSPDSRNYGYTF TGTGCCAGCTCACCGGACAGCCGGAACTATGGCTACACCTTC
TRBJ2-3 - - TRBV20-1 CSASSGDTQYF TGCAGTGCTTCCAGTGGCGATACGCAGTATTTT
TRBJ2-5 few - TRBV18 CASSLEETQYF TGTGCCAGCTCACTGGAAGAGACCCAGTACTTC
TRBJ2-4 few TRBD2 TRBV7-2 CASSPRVTSGRVSKNIQYF TGTGCCAGCAGCCCAAGGGTGACTAGCGGGAGGGTGAGCAAAAACATTCAGTACTTC
TRBJ2-5 - TRBD1 TRBV5-1 CASSPIRTGFAQETQYF TGCGCCAGCAGTCCGATCCGGACAGGGTTCGCCCAAGAGACCCAGTACTTC
TRBJ1-1 - - TRBV7-3 CASSPLGQTNTEAFF TGTGCCAGCAGCCCTCTAGGTCAGACGAACACTGAAGCTTTCTTT
TRBJ2-4 few - TRBV11-2 CASSYDGLLNIQYF TGTGCCAGCAGCTACGACGGCTTGCTGAACATTCAGTACTTC
TRBJ2-5 - - TRBV18 CASSSSAETQYF TGTGCCAGCTCATCTAGCGCGGAGACCCAGTACTTC
TRBJ2-7 - - TRBV21-1 CASSNTGTSGGFYEQYF TGTGCCAGCAGCAACACCGGGACTAGCGGGGGTTTTTACGAGCAGTACTTC
TRBJ2-1 - - TRBV7-9 CASSLEGRISEQFF TGTGCCAGCAGCTTAGAAGGCAGGATAAGTGAGCAGTTCTTC
TRBJ2-1 few - TRBV9 CASSVEWESYNEQFF TGTGCCAGCAGCGTAGAGTGGGAGTCGTACAATGAGCAGTTCTTC
TRBJ2-1 few - TRBV5-6 CASSLDPSSYNEQFF TGTGCCAGCAGCTTGGACCCCAGCTCCTACAATGAGCAGTTCTTC
TRBJ1-1 - TRBD1 TRBV5-4 CASSGGQGGSTEAFF TGTGCCAGCAGCGGCGGACAGGGTGGGAGCACTGAAGCTTTCTTT
TRBJ2-4 once TRBD2 TRBV7-2 CASSLGAGDIQYF TGTGCCAGCAGCTTAGGAGCGGGGGACATTCAGTACTTC
TRBJ1-4 few - TRBV6-5 CASRKGEKLFF TGTGCCAGCAGAAAAGGCGAAAAACTGTTTTTT
TRBJ2-1 - TRBD2 TRBV2 CASSEALGLAGDNEQFF TGTGCCAGCAGTGAAGCGCTGGGACTAGCGGGGGACAATGAGCAGTTCTTC
TRBJ1-2 - - TRBV5-6 CASSLATASGYTF TGTGCCAGCAGCTTGGCCACCGCATCCGGCTACACCTTC
TRBJ2-2 - TRBD1 TRBV29-1 CSARGGDFITGELFF TGCAGCGCCCGAGGGGGCGACTTTATCACCGGGGAGCTGTTTTTT
TRBJ2-3 - - TRBV11-3 CASSRRLTDTQYF TGTGCCAGCAGCCGAAGGCTAACAGATACGCAGTATTTT
TRBJ1-1 few - TRBV7-9 CASSPGGIGTEAFF TGTGCCAGCAGCCCCGGGGGGATTGGTACTGAAGCTTTCTTT
TRBJ2-7 - TRBD2 TRBV2 CASSVGLAGGTQYF TGTGCCAGCAGTGTGGGACTAGCGGGGGGGACGCAGTACTTC
TRBJ2-7 - - TRBV27 CASSLSVRPMDEQYF TGTGCCAGCAGTTTATCTGTAAGGCCGATGGACGAGCAGTACTTC
TRBJ2-5 few TRBD1 TRBV29-1 CSVGGTGYETQYF TGCAGCGTAGGGGGGACAGGTTATGAGACCCAGTACTTC
TRBJ2-5 - - TRBV29-1 CSVVSRGVLETQYF TGCAGCGTTGTATCGAGAGGGGTTTTGGAGACCCAGTACTTC
TRBJ2-1 - TRBD2 TRBV5-4 CASSLATSGNNEQFF TGTGCCAGCAGCTTGGCCACTAGCGGGAACAATGAGCAGTTCTTC
TRBJ1-1 - - TRBV7-2 CASSLIRGTPEAEAFF TGTGCCAGCAGCTTAATTAGAGGAACCCCTGAAGCTGAAGCTTTCTTT
TRBJ2-7 - - TRBV5-6 CASSLPRGTRSYEQYF TGTGCCAGCAGCTTGCCCCGGGGGACCCGCTCCTACGAGCAGTACTTC
TRBJ2-3 - - TRBV13 CASRPREGLGGTQYF TGTGCCAGCAGGCCTCGCGAGGGACTGGGGGGTACGCAGTATTTT
TRBJ2-1 - - TRBV5-1 CASSLGPPRSYNEQFF TGCGCCAGCAGCTTGGGCCCTCCAAGATCCTACAATGAGCAGTTCTTC
TRBJ2-3 - - TRBV4-3 CASSQDRSNTQYF TGCGCCAGCAGCCAAGATAGATCGAATACGCAGTATTTT
TRBJ2-5 few TRBD2 TRBV10-3 CAISGPKRGGQETQYF TGTGCCATCAGTGGCCCCAAGCGGGGGGGCCAAGAGACCCAGTACTTC
TRBJ2-5 few - TRBV7-3 CASSETWQETQYF TGTGCCAGCAGCGAGACCTGGCAAGAGACCCAGTACTTC
TRBJ1-2 few TRBD1 TRBV14 CASSQLGTDTYGYTF TGTGCCAGCAGCCAACTGGGGACAGACACCTATGGCTACACCTTC
TRBJ2-5 - TRBD2 TRBV30 CAWSVWLAGIKETQYF TGTGCCTGGAGTGTATGGCTAGCGGGGATTAAAGAGACCCAGTACTTC
TRBJ2-3 few - TRBV5-6 CASSFGSPHRSQYF TGTGCCAGCAGCTTTGGTAGCCCCCATCGCTCGCAGTATTTT
TRBJ2-1 - - TRBV19 CASSIVGGVNEQFF TGTGCCAGTAGTATAGTAGGAGGGGTGAATGAGCAGTTCTTC
TRBJ2-5 few - TRBV25-1 CASSEPPLTQYF TGTGCCAGCAGTGAACCCCCTCTGACCCAGTACTTC
TRBJ1-1 - - TRBV7-3 CASSKNHDRNTEAFF TGTGCCAGCAGCAAAAACCATGACAGGAACACTGAAGCTTTCTTT
TRBJ2-1 few - TRBV7-8 CASSGLASKFF TGTGCCAGCAGTGGGCTGGCTAGTAAGTTCTTC
TRBJ2-5 few TRBD2 TRBV5-1 CASSLGLVQETQYF TGCGCCAGCAGCCTGGGACTAGTACAAGAGACCCAGTACTTC
TRBJ2-7 - - TRBV7-9 CASSLARPTLEQYF TGTGCCAGCAGCTTAGCGCGGCCGACCCTAGAGCAGTACTTC
TRBJ2-1 - - TRBV14 CASSQDRVNEQFF TGTGCCAGCAGCCAAGATCGGGTCAATGAGCAGTTCTTC
TRBJ2-5 few - TRBV19 CASSWRVPSETQYF TGTGCCAGTAGTTGGAGGGTCCCGTCAGAGACCCAGTACTTC
TRBJ2-5 few - TRBV5-1 CASSIGGTRETQYF TGCGCCAGCAGCATCGGGGGGACAAGAGAGACCCAGTACTTC